A single sample gave rise to the 10 T cell receptor beta chains below, sequenced in a study of blood T cell repertoires in COVID-19. Some clones are missing from TCRdb's copy, which holds only in-frame ones; the method was immunoSEQ multiplex PCR. This sample has about 240,000 clones, with 70% to 85% found just once. Sequencing used peripheral blood. Receptor source: an elderly woman with acute or convalescent COVID-19.

This clone was observed a few times. The V call is TRBV28, the J call TRBJ1-5, with D tentatively TRBD1 (6 bases). The V and J ends lost 7 bases and 7 bases respectively, with 23 bases between them. The CDR3 runs to 16 residues. CDR1 is MDHEN, CDR2 SYDVKM, per germline. The CDR3 reads CASTLTGGGVRQPQHF. In nucleotides, the CDR3 is TGTGCCAGCACGTTGACCGGGGGGGGCGTGCGGCAGCCCCAGCATTTT. The full variable domain, in which reference TRBV28 and TRBJ1-5 provide the parts outside the CDR3, is DVKVTQSSRYLVKRTGEKVFLECVQDMDHENMFWYRQDPGLGLRLIYFSYDVKMKEKGDIPEGYSVSREKKERFSLILESASTNQTSMYLCASTLTGGGVRQPQHFGDGTRLSIL.

The chain couples TRBV20-1 to TRBJ2-5; D is perhaps TRBD2 (5 bases). This CDR3 contains 13 residues. Per germline, CDR1 DFQATT and CDR2 SNEGSKA (reference sequence). The V end was cut by 3 bases, the J end by 0 bases, with 8 bases between. The chain's CDR3 is CSASWRDQETQYF. The CDR3 nucleotides read TGCAGTGCTAGTTGGCGGGACCAAGAGACCCAGTACTTC.

This rearrangement joins TRBV6-2 or TRBV6-3 to TRBJ1-1; D unresolved. Germline values: CDR1 MNHEY, CDR2 SVGEGT. Trimming cost V 1 base and J 0 bases, with 9 bases left between them. There are 15 residues in the CDR3. The CDR3: CASSYLGSMNTEAFF. The CDR3, as DNA: TGTGCCAGCAGTTACTTGGGCAGTATGAACACTGAAGCTTTCTTT.

The chain recombines TRBV27 with TRBJ2-7, with 8 bases aligning to TRBD2. Per the germline V gene, CDR1 is MNHEY and CDR2 is SMNVEV (reference sequence). Trimming cost V 8 bases and J 6 bases; bases outside gene matches: 18. CDR3 length: 16 residues. This chain's CDR3 is CASCLSPAGGGGEQYF. The CDR3 nucleotides are TGTGCCAGCTGCCTCTCCCCTGCGGGGGGAGGAGGCGAGCAGTACTTC.

The rearrangement uses TRBV9 and TRBJ2-5, with 8 bases lining up with TRBD2. The germline V gene has CDR1 SGDLS and CDR2 YYNGEE. V shed 4 bases and J 2 bases; nucleotides not matched to a gene: 7. This CDR3 comprises 15 residues. In nucleotides, the CDR3 is TGTGCCAGCAGCCCGAGCGGGGGCCGTCAAGAGACCCAGTACTTC. This encodes CASSPSGGRQETQYF.

The chain employs TRBV3-1 (or the pseudogene TRBV3-2) and TRBJ2-3; no firm D call. Germline V gives CDR1 LGHDT, CDR2 YNNKEL (reference sequence). The length of the CDR3 is 15 residues. Trimming shortened V by 0 bases and J by 2 bases, and 9 bases separated the two germline ends. CDR3 sequence reads: CASSQDGENTDTQYF. In DNA, the CDR3 is TGTGCCAGCAGCCAAGATGGAGAGAACACAGATACGCAGTATTTT.

This clone has just one count. This chain links TRBV15 with TRBJ2-7; 9 bases are a match to TRBD1. The junction had 9 bases not matched to a gene; V was cut back by 0 bases and J by 6 bases. Per germline, CDR1 LNHNV and CDR2 YYDKDF (reference sequence). The CDR3 consists of 16 residues. The CDR3 sequence: CATSREEGQGVSEQYF. Written as DNA, the CDR3 is TGTGCCACCAGCAGAGAGGAGGGACAGGGAGTTAGCGAGCAGTACTTC.

This clone was observed a single time. This rearrangement joins TRBV7-8 to TRBJ1-6; maybe TRBD1 (5 bases). V lost 5 bases and J lost 10, with 18 bases in between. Germline loops: CDR1 SGHVS, CDR2 FQNEAQ. The CDR3 has 15 residues. In DNA form, the CDR3 reads TGTGCCAGCAGCCCCGGACAAGCGGGCTACTCACCCCTCCACTTT. It encodes CASSPGQAGYSPLHF.

The chain employs TRBV5-1 and TRBJ1-6, with D perhaps matching TRBD1 (5 bases). Trimming took 0 bases from V and 8 from J, leaving 12 bases between them. CDR1 is SGHRS and CDR2 is YFSETQ in the germline V gene. This CDR3 has 15 amino acids. CDR3 nucleotide sequence: TGCGCCAGCAGCTTGGAGGCGACAGTAGATTCACCCCTCCACTTT. Amino acid sequence: CASSLEATVDSPLHF. The full variable domain, its missing parts supplied by reference TRBV5-1 and TRBJ1-6, is KAGVTQTPRYLIKTRGQQVTLSCSPISGHRSVSWYQQTPGQGLQFLFEYFSETQRNKGNFPGRFSGRQFSNSRSEMNVSTLELGDSALYLCASSLEATVDSPLHFGNGTRLTVT.

This clone was recorded once. This chain connects TRBV6-5 to TRBJ2-5; 12 nucleotides line up with TRBD2. Unmatched junction bases numbered 4, after V lost 6 bases and J lost 5 bases. CDR1 and CDR2 (germline): MNHEY, SVGAGI. The CDR3 runs to 14 residues. The CDR3 DNA follows: TGTGCCAGCAGGACTAGCGGGGGAGGGGAGACCCAGTACTTC. It encodes CASRTSGGGETQYF.